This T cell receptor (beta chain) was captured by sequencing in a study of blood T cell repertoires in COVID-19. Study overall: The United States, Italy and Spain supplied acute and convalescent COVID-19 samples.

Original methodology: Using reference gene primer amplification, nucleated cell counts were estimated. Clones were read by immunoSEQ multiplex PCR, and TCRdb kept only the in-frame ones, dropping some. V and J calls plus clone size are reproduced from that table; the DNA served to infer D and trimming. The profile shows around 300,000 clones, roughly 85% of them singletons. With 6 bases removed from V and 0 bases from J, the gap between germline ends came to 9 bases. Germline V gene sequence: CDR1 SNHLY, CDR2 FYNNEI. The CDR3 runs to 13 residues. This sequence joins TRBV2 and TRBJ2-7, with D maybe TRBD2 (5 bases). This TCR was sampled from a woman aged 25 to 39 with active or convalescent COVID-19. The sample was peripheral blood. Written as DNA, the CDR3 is TGTGCCAGCAGCCGGGATCTCTCCTACGAGCAGTACTTC. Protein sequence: CASSRDLSYEQYF.